These 22 T cell receptor beta chains originate from one sample sequenced in a study of blood T cells in healthy people across ages. Primed by a sample-barcoded 5' primer and a J-beta primer mix, a second PCR proceeded for 7 to 11 cycles. Each CDR3 protein gets one entry after TCRdb re-called the 5' RACE reads with MiXCR. This table has approximately 800,000 distinct CDR3 sequences, about 45% appearing once. Sequences were obtained from blood. Receptor source: an elderly man in good health.

The J gene is TRBJ2-3, the V gene TRBV12-3 or TRBV12-4, with 8 bases that match TRBD2. This CDR3 is 16 amino acids long. J lost 1 base, V lost 7 bases, and 10 bases had no gene match. CDR3: CASTPGLAYGTDTQYF. The CDR3, as DNA: TGTGCCAGCACCCCCGGACTAGCCTATGGCACAGATACGCAGTATTTT.

The chain employs TRBV27 and TRBJ2-1; TRBD1 matches 7 bases. The germline gives CDR1 MNHEY, CDR2 SMNVEV (reference sequence). The CDR3 runs to 16 residues. V shed 6 bases, J shed 10 bases, and the junction held 18 bases outside the gene matches. This CDR3 is CASSSPNRGFRKEQFF. The DNA for the CDR3 is TGTGCCAGCAGCTCCCCTAACAGGGGCTTTAGGAAGGAGCAGTTCTTC.

The rearrangement joins TRBV20-1 to TRBJ2-5; the D is unclear. CDR3 length equals 14 residues. Germline V lookup: CDR1 DFQATT, CDR2 SNEGSKA (reference sequence). The V gene lost 2 bases and the J gene lost 11 bases, with 21 bases spanning the gap. CDR3 sequence reads: CSARPSPGVNEQYF. In DNA, the CDR3 is TGCAGTGCTAGACCCAGCCCGGGTGTCAATGAGCAGTACTTC.

This clonotype was seen more than once but under ten times. V is TRBV20-1 and J is TRBJ1-4; D perhaps matches TRBD1 (5 bases). Per the germline V gene, CDR1 is DFQATT and CDR2 is SNEGSKA (reference sequence). The CDR3 spans 15 residues. Trimming removed 0 bases at V and 7 bases at J, with 15 bases between. CDR3 amino acids: CSARDRRDGGEKLFF. For the CDR3, the DNA is TGCAGTGCTAGAGATCGCAGGGACGGAGGTGAAAAACTGTTTTTT.

This clonotype came up a few times. V is TRBV6-1 and J is TRBJ2-1; 11 bases match TRBD2. This CDR3 spans 19 amino acids. After removal of 6 bases from V and 0 bases from J, the junction contained 13 bases not matched to a gene. CDR1 MNHNS and CDR2 SASEGT come from the germline V gene. The CDR3 sequence: CASRSGVASGRSSYNEQFF. The CDR3 DNA reads TGTGCCAGCAGATCCGGCGTGGCTAGCGGGAGGAGCTCCTACAATGAGCAGTTCTTC.

The sample holds a few counts of this clonotype. Possible read error: a much larger clone is one base away. The chain recombines TRBV7-2 with TRBJ2-7; possibly TRBD2 for D (6 bases). There are 13 residues in the CDR3. The V end lost 1 base, the J end lost 2 bases, and 6 bases lay between the germline ends. CDR1 and CDR2 (germline): SGHTA, FQGNSA. The CDR3 loop is CASSLVAAYEQYF. The CDR3 nucleotides read TGTGCCAGCAGCTTAGTAGCGGCCTACGAGCAGTACTTC.

V and J are TRBV4-1 and TRBJ2-3; D may be TRBD2 (6 bases). The CDR3 is made up of 17 amino acids. V was clipped by 2 bases and J by 1 base, with 16 bases between them. Germline CDR1 is MGHRA and CDR2 is YSYEKL. The CDR3 protein is CASSQHPSALRTDTQYF. CDR3 bases: TGCGCCAGCAGCCAACACCCTAGCGCCCTTCGCACAGATACGCAGTATTTT.

There are a few counts of this clonotype. The chain couples TRBV12-3 or TRBV12-4 to TRBJ2-1; 10 bases line up with TRBD2. The CDR3 length is 18 residues. V shed 3 bases, J shed 0 bases, and the junction held 8 bases outside the gene matches. The CDR3 region has the DNA TGTGCCAGCAGTTTCGCCAGCGGGAGGGGTAGCTCCTACAATGAGCAGTTCTTC. Protein product: CASSFASGRGSSYNEQFF.

The J gene is TRBJ1-1, the V gene TRBV12-3 or TRBV12-4, with 7 bases matching TRBD1. This CDR3 contains 14 residues. V was pared by 5 bases and J by 5 bases, with 8 bases of the junction left unmatched. The CDR3 DNA follows: TGTGCCAGCAGTAGGTCGACAGGGATAACTGAAGCTTTCTTT. Translating it yields CASSRSTGITEAFF.

This clonotype was seen only a few times. The chain couples TRBV5-6 to TRBJ2-1; TRBD1 might be the D (5 bases). This CDR3 comprises 14 residues. Trimming removed 4 bases at V and 1 base at J, with 9 bases between. From germline, CDR1 is SGHDT and CDR2 YYEEEE. The CDR3 DNA sequence: TGTGCCAGCAGCGGACCAGGGTCCTACAATGAGCAGTTCTTC. Translating it yields CASSGPGSYNEQFF.

A few counts support this clonotype. The J gene is TRBJ2-1, the V gene TRBV7-3, with 8 bases identical to TRBD2. The CDR3 totals 17 residues. The J segment lost 4 bases and the V segment lost 5 bases, leaving 13 bases of the junction unmatched. Germline CDR1 is SGHTA and CDR2 is FQGTGA. Here the CDR3 reads CASSVDGGLAFYNEQFF. Here the CDR3 DNA reads TGTGCCAGCAGCGTCGACGGCGGACTAGCATTTTACAATGAGCAGTTCTTC.

The chain carries TRBV7-9 and TRBJ2-7; 12 nucleotides match TRBD2. J gave up 7 bases and V 3 bases, and 10 bases lay outside the gene matches. Germline CDR1 is SEHNR and CDR2 is FQNEAQ (reference sequence). This CDR3 comprises 16 residues. CDR3 sequence: CASSFPLAGGNDEQYF. The CDR3 nucleotides are TGTGCCAGCAGCTTTCCACTAGCGGGAGGCAACGATGAGCAGTACTTC.

The rearrangement uses TRBV3-1 and TRBJ2-2; TRBD1 agrees at 12 bases. The germline CDR1 and CDR2 sequences are LGHDT and YNNKEL (reference sequence). J gave up 3 bases and V 4 bases, and 18 bases lay outside the gene matches. CDR3 length equals 21 residues. CDR3 residues: CASSLKSSGTGGSSYTGELFF. The CDR3 coding sequence is TGTGCCAGCAGCCTTAAATCCTCCGGGACAGGGGGCTCCTCTTACACCGGGGAGCTGTTTTTT.

The rearrangement uses TRBV7-2 and TRBJ2-7; 8 bases are a match to TRBD2. This CDR3 comprises 14 residues. V shed 0 bases and J 6 bases; nucleotides not matched to a gene: 4. CDR1 is SGHTA, CDR2 FQGNSA, per germline. CDR3 loop: CASSLASGGSEQYF. Here the CDR3 DNA reads TGTGCCAGCAGCTTAGCGTCGGGAGGGTCCGAGCAGTACTTC. The full variable domain, in which reference TRBV7-2 and TRBJ2-7 provide the parts outside the CDR3, is GAGVSQSPSNKVTEKGKDVELRCDPISGHTALYWYRQSLGQGLEFLIYFQGNSAPDKSGLPSDRFSAERTGGSVSTLTIQRTQQEDSAVYLCASSLASGGSEQYFGPGTRLTVT.

The chain couples TRBV2 to TRBJ2-3; TRBD2 matches 8 bases. The germline gives CDR1 SNHLY, CDR2 FYNNEI. This CDR3 is 15 amino acids long. After removal of 10 bases from V and 0 bases from J, the junction contained 9 bases not matched to a gene. The CDR3 sequence: CATTYASGSTDTQYF. The CDR3 DNA sequence: TGTGCCACCACCTATGCTAGCGGGAGCACAGATACGCAGTATTTT.

The table lists this clonotype with many counts. V and J are TRBV6-2 or TRBV6-3 and TRBJ2-1, with TRBD2 identical over 16 bases. V was pared by 2 bases and J by 7 bases, with 2 bases of the junction left unmatched. Germline V gene lookup returns CDR1 MNHEY and CDR2 SVGEGT. This CDR3 region has 16 residues. CDR3 coding DNA: TGTGCCAGCAGTTACAGGGGACTAGCGGGAGGGAATGAGCAGTTCTTC. Translation: CASSYRGLAGGNEQFF.

The CDR3, as DNA: TGTGCCGTCCAACGGGAGGGCTCCTACGAGCAGTACTTC. Protein sequence: CAVQREGSYEQYF. The chain uses TRBV10-3 and TRBJ2-7; 8 bases are a match to TRBD2. With V trimmed by 11 bases and J by 0 bases, 6 bases remained unmatched. The germline V gene encodes CDR1 ENHRY and CDR2 SYGVKD. This CDR3 region has 13 residues.

The genes are TRBV20-1 and TRBJ2-3; no clear D. The CDR3 consists of 14 residues. V dropped 1 base and J dropped 2 bases, with 10 bases sitting between them. The germline V gene has CDR1 DFQATT and CDR2 SNEGSKA (reference sequence). CDR3 sequence reads: CSARVGSPTDTQYF. CDR3 coding DNA: TGCAGTGCTAGAGTAGGCTCGCCCACAGATACGCAGTATTTT.

In its sample, this clonotype was seen a few times. This chain joins TRBV7-2 and TRBJ1-6; D possibly corresponds to TRBD1 (5 bases). The CDR3 consists of 18 residues. Trimming took 1 base from V and 5 from J, leaving 18 bases between them. CDR1 SGHTA and CDR2 FQGNSA come from the germline V gene. In DNA, the CDR3 is TGTGCCAGCAGCTTAGTGGGGGGGACCGCGCAAAATAATTCACCCCTCCACTTT. Amino acids: CASSLVGGTAQNNSPLHF. The variable domain in full, with the rest retrieved from reference TRBV7-2 and TRBJ1-6, is GAGVSQSPSNKVTEKGKDVELRCDPISGHTALYWYRQSLGQGLEFLIYFQGNSAPDKSGLPSDRFSAERTGGSVSTLTIQRTQQEDSAVYLCASSLVGGTAQNNSPLHFGNGTRLTVT.

The chain recombines TRBV28 with TRBJ2-5; a weak D match, TRBD2 (5 bases). In germline, CDR1 is MDHEN, CDR2 SYDVKM. This CDR3 is 15 amino acids long. Trimming removed 2 bases from V and 11 bases from J, with 21 bases in between. The CDR3 spells CASSLQLVGYNEQYF. The CDR3 DNA reads TGTGCCAGCAGTTTACAACTAGTGGGGTACAATGAGCAGTACTTC.

The V call is TRBV9, the J call TRBJ2-1; 9 positions agree with TRBD2. The DNA matches TRBJ2-7 better at its end, which makes the J call doubtful. The CDR3 has 15 residues. Germline V gene sequence: CDR1 SGDLS, CDR2 YYNGEE. CDR3 in DNA: TGTGCCAGCAGCGTTAGCGGGAGTATCCACAATGAGCAGTACTTC. Protein: CASSVSGSIHNEQYF.

This clonotype occurred a few times. The V call is TRBV3-1, the J call TRBJ1-2; TRBD1 agrees at 7 bases. V shed 4 bases, J shed 0 bases, and the junction held 8 bases outside the gene matches. Germline V gene data show CDR1 as LGHDT and CDR2 as YNNKEL (reference sequence). The CDR3 is 16 amino acids. Here the CDR3 reads CASSLRRTGTNYGYTF. The CDR3 nucleotides read TGTGCCAGCAGCCTTCGCCGGACAGGAACTAACTATGGCTACACCTTC.